This entry is about one T cell receptor (beta chain). The antigen remains unidentified. Every sampled donor was Caucasian and healthy. The data were taken from a study of identical twins. Study-level results: There was more out-of-frame TCR alpha sharing in monozygotic twins than models estimated. Cord blood's abundant beta clonotypes had fewer insertions, unlike memory repertoires.

A universal primer site arose from template switching, and cDNA bore unique molecular identifiers. TCRdb re-derived calls from the 5' RACE reads in MiXCR, one entry per CDR3 protein. The repertoire holds some 1,700,000 distinct CDR3 sequences, 25% to 35% seen once, with about 0.3% in the top ten. Germline CDR1 DFQATT, CDR2 SNEGSKA (reference sequence). V was clipped by 0 bases and J by 3 bases, with 9 bases between them. The CDR3 spans 13 residues. The receptor was isolated from a newborn girl in good health. V usage is TRBV20-1 and J usage is TRBJ2-7; D call uncertain. Sequencing was performed on cord blood. CDR3 amino acids: CSAREWVYYEQYF. CDR3 bases: TGCAGTGCTAGAGAGTGGGTCTACTACGAGCAGTACTTC.